These T cell receptor beta chains were read from a single sample in a study of blood T cell repertoires in COVID-19. Generated by immunoSEQ multiplex PCR, the TCRdb table keeps only in-frame clones and is missing some. The top ten hold 1.7% of the sample, which has about 410,000 clones, roughly nine tenths seen once. The sequenced sample consisted of PBMCs or T cells enriched from blood (not recorded which). The receptors here all came from a woman in her thirties who had recovered from COVID-19. Each CDR3 is given with its conserved first and last residue. D genes are given only for firm matches. Rows give clone size only sometimes, using once, few, many, or a class for an expanded clone.

CDR3nt,CDR3aa,j_gene,v_gene,abundance,d_gene
TGTGCCAGCAGTTCCTACTCCGGGACAATTAACTATGGCTACACCTTC,CASSSYSGTINYGYTF,TRBJ1-2,TRBV28,NA,NA
TGTGCCAGCAGCCTTACAGGGGGCAATGAGCAGTTCTTC,CASSLTGGNEQFF,TRBJ2-1,TRBV12-3/TRBV12-4,NA,TRBD1
TGCGCCAGCAGTGAGTCCTACTACGAGCAGTACTTC,CASSESYYEQYF,TRBJ2-7,TRBV10-2,NA,NA
TGTGCCAGCAGTGATTTTACCTACGAGCAGTACTTC,CASSDFTYEQYF,TRBJ2-7,TRBV6-1,once,NA
TGTGCCAGCAGCTCCGGACAGACTGGAAACACCATATATTTT,CASSSGQTGNTIYF,TRBJ1-3,TRBV7-9,NA,NA
TGTGCCAGCAGCTCCTTTATGTGGGACACCCACGAAGGAAACACCATATATTTT,CASSSFMWDTHEGNTIYF,TRBJ1-3,TRBV7-9,NA,NA
TGTGCCAGCAGCGCGACAGGGGGTAGCAATCAGCCCCAGCATTTT,CASSATGGSNQPQHF,TRBJ1-5,TRBV9,NA,TRBD1
TGTGCCAGCAGTTCCCTAGCAGATCAGCCCCAGCATTTT,CASSSLADQPQHF,TRBJ1-5,TRBV6-5,once,NA
TGTGCCAGCAGTCGACTAGCGGGGGGGCCCAATGAGCAGTTCTTC,CASSRLAGGPNEQFF,TRBJ2-1,TRBV14,few,TRBD2
TGTGCCAGCAGCTTAGGGACTAGCGGCGACTACGAGCAGTACTTC,CASSLGTSGDYEQYF,TRBJ2-7,TRBV13,NA,TRBD2
TGTGCCAGCAGCTCCTTAGACCGACCAGGCGAAAAACTGTTTTTT,CASSSLDRPGEKLFF,TRBJ1-4,TRBV7-9,NA,NA